The clone carrying this T cell receptor beta chain was observed at least ten times. With 3 bases removed from V and 4 bases from J, the gap between germline ends came to 9 bases. The CDR3 runs to 13 residues. Orbital computed tomography, together with clinical symptoms, serum thyroxine, TRAb and thyroid ultrasound, was used for diagnosis. The sample belongs to a study of Graves' ophthalmopathy and Graves' hyperthyroidism. RNA transcripts were the source from which TCR beta CDR3 regions were amplified. First-round RT-PCR relied on HTBI primers, and a second-round multiplex PCR came next. TCRdb called the multiplex PCR reads again in MiXCR, with one record for every CDR3 protein. The table has some 160,000 distinct CDR3 sequences, under 45% seen once.

The sequence came from a man aged 25 to 45 with Graves' ophthalmopathy. V and J are TRBV12-3 or TRBV12-4 and TRBJ1-2; D not resolved. Sequenced material: peripheral blood. CDR3 sequence (DNA): TGTGCCAGCAGTTTCGGACCACTCTATGGCTACACCTTC. It encodes CASSFGPLYGYTF.